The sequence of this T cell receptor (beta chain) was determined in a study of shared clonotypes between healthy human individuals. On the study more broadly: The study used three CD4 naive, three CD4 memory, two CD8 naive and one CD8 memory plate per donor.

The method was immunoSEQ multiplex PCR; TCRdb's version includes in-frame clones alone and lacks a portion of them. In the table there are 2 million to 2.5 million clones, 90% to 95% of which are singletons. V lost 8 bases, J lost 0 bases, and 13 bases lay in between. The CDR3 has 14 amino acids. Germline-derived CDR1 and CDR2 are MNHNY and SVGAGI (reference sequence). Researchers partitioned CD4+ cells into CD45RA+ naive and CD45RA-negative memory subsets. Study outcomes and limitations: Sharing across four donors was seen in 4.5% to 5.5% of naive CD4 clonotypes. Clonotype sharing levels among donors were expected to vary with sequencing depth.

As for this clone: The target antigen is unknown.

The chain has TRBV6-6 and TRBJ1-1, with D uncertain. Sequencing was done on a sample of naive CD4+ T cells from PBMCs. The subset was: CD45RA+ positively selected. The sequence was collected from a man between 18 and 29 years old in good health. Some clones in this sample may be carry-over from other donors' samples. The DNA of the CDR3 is TGTGCCAGCGTACGGGAGGCGGTGAACACTGAAGCTTTCTTT. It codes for CASVREAVNTEAFF.